These 31 T cell receptor beta chains originate from one sample sequenced in a study of OX40 agonist ivuxolimab in advanced cancers. Sequencing was performed with immunoSEQ multiplex PCR; in TCRdb, only in-frame clones are kept and a portion is missing. The data show tens of thousands of clones, 84% seen once. This sample comprised CD4+ or CD8+ T cells sorted from blood, obtained in a trial of the OX40 agonist ivuxolimab. Receptor source: an adult with an advanced solid tumor such as melanoma, head and neck, liver or kidney cancer.

The chain employs TRBV25-1 and TRBJ2-4; a possible D gene is TRBD1 (6 bases). The V and J ends lost 6 bases and 0 bases respectively, with 12 bases between them. Germline V gene data show CDR1 as MGHDK and CDR2 as SYGVNS. The CDR3 contains 15 residues. CDR3 sequence (DNA): TGTGCCAGCAGCAGTACAGGGCTAGCCAAAAACATTCAGTACTTC. Its translation is CASSSTGLAKNIQYF.

The chain joins TRBV30 to TRBJ1-6; the D is unclear. This CDR3 comprises 13 residues. Trimming took 2 bases from V and 7 from J, leaving 9 bases between them. The germline V gene encodes CDR1 GTSNPN and CDR2 SVGIG (reference sequence). CDR3 bases: TGTGCCTGGAGTCCGAATAGGAATTCACCCCTCCACTTT. This sequence encodes CAWSPNRNSPLHF.

This clone has a single count. The chain uses TRBV5-1 and TRBJ2-1, with 7 bases identical to TRBD2. V shed 3 bases, J shed 5 bases, and the junction held 5 bases outside the gene matches. This CDR3 is 14 amino acids long. The germline CDR1 and CDR2 sequences are SGHRS and YFSETQ. This CDR3 reads CASSWGGRNNEQFF. The DNA for the CDR3 is TGCGCCAGCAGCTGGGGGGGACGGAACAATGAGCAGTTCTTC. The variable domain in full, with the rest retrieved from reference TRBV5-1 and TRBJ2-1, is KAGVTQTPRYLIKTRGQQVTLSCSPISGHRSVSWYQQTPGQGLQFLFEYFSETQRNKGNFPGRFSGRQFSNSRSEMNVSTLELGDSALYLCASSWGGRNNEQFFGPGTRLTVL.

As regards this clone: An end of the junction differs from the germline gene, which may be a read error. The chain joins TRBV7-7 to TRBJ1-5; D remains unclear. Germline V gene lookup returns CDR1 SSHAT and CDR2 FNYEAQ (reference sequence). This CDR3 has 13 amino acids. The CDR3 region has the DNA TGTGCTAGCAGCCCCGGGAACAATCAGCCCCAGCATTTT. Amino acid sequence: CASSPGNNQPQHF. Full variable domain (rest looked up from reference TRBV7-7 and TRBJ1-5): GAGVSQSPRYKVTKRGQDVTLRCDPISSHATLYWYQQALGQGPEFLTYFNYEAQPDKSGLPSDRFSAERPEGSISTLTIQRTEQRDSAMYRCASSPGNNQPQHFGDGTRLSIL.

V and J are TRBV2 and TRBJ2-7; 12 bases align to TRBD2. Germline V gives CDR1 SNHLY, CDR2 FYNNEI. Germline trimming cut 6 bases from V and 3 bases from J; bases unmatched to any gene: 9. This CDR3 has 16 residues. CDR3 region: CASRIPTSGRIYEQYF. For the CDR3, the DNA is TGTGCCAGCAGGATACCGACTAGCGGGAGAATCTACGAGCAGTACTTC.

CDR3 nucleotide sequence: TGTGCCAGCAGCCAGCGGACAGGGGCGGAGAATGAGCAGTTCTTC. It translates to CASSQRTGAENEQFF. The chain employs TRBV5-6 and TRBJ2-1, with 9 bases aligning to TRBD1. CDR1 SGHDT and CDR2 YYEEEE come from the germline V gene. The V gene end was trimmed by 4 bases and the J gene end by 7 bases; junction bases not matched to a gene: 9. The CDR3 is 15 residues long.

This sequence joins TRBV4-3 and TRBJ2-3; the D gene is possibly TRBD2 (5 bases). The CDR3 totals 13 residues. V lost 1 base and J lost 9, with 11 bases in between. CDR1 LGHNA and CDR2 YSLEER come from the germline V gene. CDR3 DNA: TGCGCCAGCAGCCAAGGGGTCCGGGAAACGCAGTATTTT. Translating gives CASSQGVRETQYF.

The chain employs TRBV7-9 and TRBJ2-5; 8 positions agree with TRBD2. V lost 1 base, J lost 2 bases, and 9 bases stayed unmatched. Germline CDR1 reads SEHNR; CDR2 reads FQNEAQ (reference sequence). CDR3 size: 17 residues. CDR3 protein: CASSLVGLAGRQETQYF. The CDR3 DNA follows: TGTGCCAGCAGCTTAGTCGGGCTAGCGGGCCGTCAAGAGACCCAGTACTTC.

V is TRBV7-2 and J is TRBJ2-5; 14 positions agree with TRBD2. Trimming took 5 bases from V and 6 from J; bases not matched to a gene: 8. CDR1 and CDR2 (germline): SGHTA, FQGNSA. This CDR3 region has 16 residues. The CDR3 spells CASSIDGLAGGKTQYF. In nucleotides, the CDR3 is TGTGCCAGCAGCATAGACGGACTAGCGGGGGGTAAGACCCAGTACTTC.

This clone was detected only a few times. The gene calls are TRBV5-1 and TRBJ2-7, with D perhaps matching TRBD1 or TRBD2 (5 bases each). This CDR3 region has 14 residues. V was clipped by 4 bases and J by 5 bases, with 16 bases between them. Germline V gene sequence: CDR1 SGHRS, CDR2 YFSETQ. The CDR3 DNA follows: TGCGCCAGCAGCGATACTAGGGGTACCCACGAGCAGTACTTC. Translation: CASSDTRGTHEQYF. Full variable domain (rest looked up from reference TRBV5-1 and TRBJ2-7): KAGVTQTPRYLIKTRGQQVTLSCSPISGHRSVSWYQQTPGQGLQFLFEYFSETQRNKGNFPGRFSGRQFSNSRSEMNVSTLELGDSALYLCASSDTRGTHEQYFGPGTRLTVT.

The gene calls are TRBV28 and TRBJ1-2, with D hard to call. V gave up 6 bases and J gave up 1 base, with 18 bases separating them. The germline CDR1 and CDR2 sequences are MDHEN and SYDVKM. The CDR3 totals 16 residues. In nucleotides, the CDR3 is TGTGCCAGCAGCGGAGGCCTGGGAGGGTATAACTATGGCTACACCTTC. It translates to CASSGGLGGYNYGYTF.

The chain recombines TRBV28 with TRBJ2-7, with D hard to call. The CDR3 is 14 amino acids. The germline V and J ends were trimmed by 3 bases and 2 bases, with 11 bases remaining between them. Germline lookup yields CDR1 MDHEN and CDR2 SYDVKM. The CDR3 spells CASSLRSTTYEQYF. The CDR3 DNA reads TGTGCCAGCAGTTTGAGAAGTACCACCTACGAGCAGTACTTC. The full variable domain, its missing parts supplied by reference TRBV28 and TRBJ2-7, is DVKVTQSSRYLVKRTGEKVFLECVQDMDHENMFWYRQDPGLGLRLIYFSYDVKMKEKGDIPEGYSVSREKKERFSLILESASTNQTSMYLCASSLRSTTYEQYFGPGTRLTVT.

In its sample, this clone was seen once. This chain links TRBV5-5 with TRBJ1-1; 7 nucleotides agree with TRBD1. CDR1 SGHKS and CDR2 YYEKEE come from the germline V gene (reference sequence). CDR3 length: 18 residues. Germline trimming cut 2 bases from V and 3 bases from J; bases unmatched to any gene: 16. The CDR3 coding sequence is TGTGCCAGCAGCTTTCGGGCGTGGACAGGCCGGGGCGACACTGAAGCTTTCTTT. Translating gives CASSFRAWTGRGDTEAFF.

The chain is built from TRBV11-2 and TRBJ2-3, with 10 positions matching TRBD2. The CDR3 is made up of 17 amino acids. The trim removed 0 bases at V and 2 bases at J, leaving 5 bases unmatched. Germline V CDR1 and CDR2: SGHAT, FQNNGV. DNA for the CDR3: TGTGCCAGCAGCTTAGATCCGCTAGCGGGGGCCACAGATACGCAGTATTTT. This codes for CASSLDPLAGATDTQYF.

The CDR3 region has the DNA TGCGCCAGCAGCCAAGGCGTTTCCTACAATGAGCAGTTCTTC. It is translated as CASSQGVSYNEQFF. This chain joins TRBV4-3 and TRBJ2-1; D remains ambiguous. V was pared by 1 base and J by 1 base, with 5 bases between. The length of the CDR3 is 14 residues. The germline V gene encodes CDR1 LGHNA and CDR2 YSLEER.

The chain joins TRBV7-2 to TRBJ1-1; TRBD1 matches at 7 bases. This CDR3 is built from 14 residues. Losses at the gene ends were 7 bases for V and 4 bases for J; bases not matched to a gene: 9. Germline lookup yields CDR1 SGHTA and CDR2 FQGNSA. The CDR3 bases are TGTGCCAGCACCAGGGGGTACGTTGGCACTGAAGCTTTCTTT. Protein: CASTRGYVGTEAFF. The full variable domain, completed using reference TRBV7-2 and TRBJ1-1, is GAGVSQSPSNKVTEKGKDVELRCDPISGHTALYWYRQSLGQGLEFLIYFQGNSAPDKSGLPSDRFSAERTGGSVSTLTIQRTQQEDSAVYLCASTRGYVGTEAFFGQGTRLTVV.

This chain links TRBV19 with TRBJ1-1; the D gene is possibly TRBD1 (6 bases). The germline gives CDR1 LNHDA, CDR2 SQIVND (reference sequence). CDR3 length: 14 amino acids. V dropped 5 bases and J dropped 0 bases, with 10 bases sitting between them. The CDR3, as DNA: TGTGCCAGTAGTGCGGACAGAATGAACACTGAAGCTTTCTTT. Translating it yields CASSADRMNTEAFF.

This rearrangement joins TRBV19 to TRBJ1-3; D uncertain. Germline assignment: CDR1 LNHDA and CDR2 SQIVND (reference sequence). Trimming pared 7 bases from V and 7 bases from J, leaving 14 bases between. There are 13 residues in the CDR3. DNA of the CDR3: TGTGCCAGTACCCAAACTCCACGGAACACCATATATTTT. Its protein product is CASTQTPRNTIYF. The complete variable domain, with remaining parts taken from reference TRBV19 and TRBJ1-3, reads DGGITQSPKYLFRKEGQNVTLSCEQNLNHDAMYWYRQDPGQGLRLIYYSQIVNDFQKGDIAEGYSVSREKKESFPLTVTSAQKNPTAFYLCASTQTPRNTIYFGEGSWLTVV.

V is TRBV5-1 and J is TRBJ1-2; D unresolved. This CDR3 spans 14 amino acids. With 6 bases removed from V and 1 base from J, the gap between germline ends came to 13 bases. Per germline, CDR1 SGHRS and CDR2 YFSETQ. In DNA form, the CDR3 reads TGCGCCAGCACCCGATCCAGGCTTAACTATGGCTACACCTTC. Translating gives CASTRSRLNYGYTF.

Here the CDR3 DNA reads TGTGCCAGCAGTACCCTAGCGGGAGGGTCCTACGAGCAGTACTTC. Protein product: CASSTLAGGSYEQYF. The chain links TRBV6-6 to TRBJ2-7; the match to TRBD2 covers 12 bases. The V and J ends lost 5 bases and 1 base, in that order; junction bases with no gene match: 3. The CDR3 spans 15 residues. Germline-derived CDR1 and CDR2 are MNHNY and SVGAGI (reference sequence).

The chain has TRBV5-4 and TRBJ1-6; D may be TRBD1 (5 bases). The CDR3 is 14 amino acids. The germline V and J ends were trimmed by 3 bases and 5 bases, with 9 bases remaining between them. Germline V CDR1 and CDR2: SGHNT, YYREEE (reference sequence). The CDR3 DNA reads TGTGCCAGCAGCTCGGACATGAATAATTCACCCCTCCACTTT. This sequence encodes CASSSDMNNSPLHF.

This chain connects TRBV5-1 to TRBJ2-1, with a tentative D call TRBD2 (5 bases). The germline V and J ends were trimmed by 0 bases and 4 bases, with 11 bases remaining between them. Germline CDR1 is SGHRS and CDR2 is YFSETQ. The length of the CDR3 is 15 residues. The CDR3: CASSLATTEYNEQFF. Written as DNA, the CDR3 is TGCGCCAGCAGCTTGGCGACTACGGAATACAATGAGCAGTTCTTC.

The V and J genes are TRBV7-9 and TRBJ2-3, with 8 positions matching TRBD2. Germline CDR1 and CDR2: SEHNR and FQNEAQ (reference sequence). With 5 bases clipped from V and 4 bases from J, the junction kept 11 bases outside the gene matches. This CDR3 is built from 16 residues. The CDR3 DNA reads TGTGCCAGCAGCCCCCCGGAGAGCGGGAGTGCAGATACGCAGTATTTT. The encoded protein is CASSPPESGSADTQYF.

V gene TRBV30 combines with J gene TRBJ2-6; no clear D. V lost 4 bases, J lost 4 bases, and 8 bases lay in between. The CDR3 consists of 13 residues. CDR1 is GTSNPN and CDR2 is SVGIG in the germline V gene (reference sequence). Here the CDR3 DNA reads TGTGCCTGGACCTTACGGGGGGCCAACGTCCTGACTTTC. Translation gives CAWTLRGANVLTF.

The V gene is TRBV19, the J gene TRBJ2-5; 8 bases map to TRBD2. The germline gives CDR1 LNHDA, CDR2 SQIVND (reference sequence). CDR3 length: 14 residues. The V gene end was trimmed by 5 bases and the J gene end by 5 bases; junction bases not matched to a gene: 7. CDR3 in amino acids: CASSRGGDSETQYF. The CDR3 region has the DNA TGTGCCAGTAGTCGGGGGGGGGACTCGGAGACCCAGTACTTC.

V and J are TRBV19 and TRBJ2-5, with 7 bases aligning to TRBD2. CDR3 length equals 11 residues. The junction had 3 bases not matched to a gene; V was cut back by 11 bases and J by 3 bases. Germline values: CDR1 LNHDA, CDR2 SQIVND (reference sequence). CDR3 in DNA: TGTGCCTCTGCGGGGGAAGAGACCCAGTACTTC. Translating gives CASAGEETQYF.

This chain uses TRBV30 with TRBJ2-2; 14 positions match TRBD2. Germline V gene lookup returns CDR1 GTSNPN and CDR2 SVGIG (reference sequence). V trimming: 7 bases; J trimming: 4 bases; junction bases outside the gene matches: 8. The CDR3 has 16 amino acids. Written as DNA, the CDR3 is TGTGCCTTCGGGACTAGCGGGAGAATGGGCACCGGGGAGCTGTTTTTT. It codes for CAFGTSGRMGTGELFF.

The genes are TRBV2 and TRBJ2-7; 9 bases match TRBD1. The CDR3 has 14 amino acids. The V segment lost 4 bases and the J segment 6 bases; nucleotides outside the gene matches: 7. CDR1 and CDR2 (germline): SNHLY, FYNNEI. CDR3 bases: TGTGCCAGCAGTGTGACAGGGGGAATAGGCGAGCAGTACTTC. The encoded protein is CASSVTGGIGEQYF.

CDR3 in DNA: TGTGCCAGTTCGACCGGGACACTCCAAGAGACCCAGTACTTC. The encoded protein is CASSTGTLQETQYF. The chain joins TRBV18 to TRBJ2-5, with D possibly TRBD1 on 6 matching bases. The CDR3 runs to 14 residues. Looked up from germline, CDR1 is KGHSH and CDR2 is LQKENI. V gave up 9 bases and J gave up 1 base, with 15 bases separating them.

This rearrangement joins TRBV7-9 to TRBJ2-3, with unresolved D. V shed 5 bases and J shed 6 bases, with 15 bases lying between them. Germline V gene lookup returns CDR1 SEHNR and CDR2 FQNEAQ (reference sequence). CDR3 length: 14 residues. In DNA form, the CDR3 reads TGTGCCAGCAGCACTCTGGGCGGATGGGATACGCAGTATTTT. It yields the protein CASSTLGGWDTQYF.

This chain connects TRBV15 to TRBJ1-4, with D unclear. CDR3 length equals 16 residues. Between the trimmed V and J ends, which lost 3 bases and 8 bases, there was a span of 19 bases. The germline gives CDR1 LNHNV, CDR2 YYDKDF (reference sequence). CDR3 sequence (DNA): TGTGCCACCAGCAGCGAAGGCGACTGGCTTAAGGAAAAACTGTTTTTT. It translates to CATSSEGDWLKEKLFF.